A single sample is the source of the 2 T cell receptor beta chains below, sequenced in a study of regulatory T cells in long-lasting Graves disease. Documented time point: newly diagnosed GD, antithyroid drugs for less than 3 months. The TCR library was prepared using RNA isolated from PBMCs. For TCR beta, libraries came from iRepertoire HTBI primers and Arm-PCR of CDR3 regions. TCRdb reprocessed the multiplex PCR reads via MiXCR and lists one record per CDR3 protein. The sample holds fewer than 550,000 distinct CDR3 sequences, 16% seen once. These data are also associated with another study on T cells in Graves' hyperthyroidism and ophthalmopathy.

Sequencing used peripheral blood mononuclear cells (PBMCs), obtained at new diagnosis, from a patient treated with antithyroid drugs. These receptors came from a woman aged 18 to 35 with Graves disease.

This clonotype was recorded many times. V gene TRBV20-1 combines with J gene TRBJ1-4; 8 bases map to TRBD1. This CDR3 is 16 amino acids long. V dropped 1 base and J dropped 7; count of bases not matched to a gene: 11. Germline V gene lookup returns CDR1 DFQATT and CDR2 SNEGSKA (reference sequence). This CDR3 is CSARAPTDRGGEKLFF. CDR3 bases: TGCAGTGCTAGAGCCCCTACCGACAGGGGTGGTGAAAAACTGTTTTTT.

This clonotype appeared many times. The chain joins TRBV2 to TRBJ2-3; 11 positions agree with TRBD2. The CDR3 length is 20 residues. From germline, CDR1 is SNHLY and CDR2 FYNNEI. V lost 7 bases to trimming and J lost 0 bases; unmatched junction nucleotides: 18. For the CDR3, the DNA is TGTGCCAGCATAGGGCGAAGAACCACTAGCGGGGGACCTAGCACAGATACGCAGTATTTT. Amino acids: CASIGRRTTSGGPSTDTQYF.